The T cell receptor beta chain under discussion was sequenced for a study of cytotoxic CD8 clonotypes in ibrutinib-treated CLL. Approximately 2 micrograms of genomic DNA from cryopreserved PBMCs went into TCR beta libraries. Repertoires were generated with immunoSEQ multiplex PCR, while TCRdb's copy carries only in-frame clones and drops some. The table records some 150,000 clones, around three quarters of them present only once. With 6 bases removed from V and 2 bases from J, the gap between germline ends came to 20 bases. Looked up from germline, CDR1 is SGHTA and CDR2 is FQGNSA. The CDR3 is 16 amino acids.

The J gene is TRBJ2-7, the V gene TRBV7-2; D may match TRBD1 or TRBD2 (5 bases each). The sample was PBMCs, taken after 12 months of ibrutinib treatment. The source of this sequence is a human donor with chronic lymphocytic leukemia. CDR3 loop: CASSGSLGLAPYEQYF. CDR3 nucleotide sequence: TGTGCCAGCAGTGGCTCTCTGGGGCTAGCTCCCTACGAGCAGTACTTC. Together with reference TRBV7-2 and TRBJ2-7, the CDR3 gives the full variable domain: GAGVSQSPSNKVTEKGKDVELRCDPISGHTALYWYRQSLGQGLEFLIYFQGNSAPDKSGLPSDRFSAERTGGSVSTLTIQRTQQEDSAVYLCASSGSLGLAPYEQYFGPGTRLTVT.